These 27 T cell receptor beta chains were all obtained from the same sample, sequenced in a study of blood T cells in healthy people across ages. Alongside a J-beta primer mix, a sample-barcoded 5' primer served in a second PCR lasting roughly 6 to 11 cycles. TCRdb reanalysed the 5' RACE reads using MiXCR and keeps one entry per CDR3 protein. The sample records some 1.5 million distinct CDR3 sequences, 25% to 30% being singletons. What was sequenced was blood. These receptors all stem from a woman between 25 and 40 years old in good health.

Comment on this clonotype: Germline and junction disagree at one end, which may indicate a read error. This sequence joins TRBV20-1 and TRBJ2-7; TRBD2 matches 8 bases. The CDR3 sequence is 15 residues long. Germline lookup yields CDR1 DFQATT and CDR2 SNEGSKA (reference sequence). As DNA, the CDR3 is TGCAGTGCTAGAGATCCGGCGGGAGGAGCCTACGAGCGGTACTTC. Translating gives CSARDPAGGAYERYF.

The CDR3 here is CASSQVRSGGVTSTDTQYF. CDR3 sequence (DNA): TGTGCCAGCAGCCAAGTAAGGAGCGGGGGGGTTACTAGCACAGATACGCAGTATTTT. The gene calls are TRBV3-1 and TRBJ2-3; 10 bases are shared with TRBD2. Germline V gives CDR1 LGHDT, CDR2 YNNKEL (reference sequence). The CDR3 runs 19 residues. J lost 0 bases, V lost 1 base, and 10 bases had no gene match.

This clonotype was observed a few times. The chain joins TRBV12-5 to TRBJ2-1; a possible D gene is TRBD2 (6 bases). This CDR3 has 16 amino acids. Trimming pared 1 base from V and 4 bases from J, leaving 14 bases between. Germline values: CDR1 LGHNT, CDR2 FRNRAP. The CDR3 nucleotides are TGTGCTAGTGGTTTGGCGGAGGGAGCCGGGTACAATGAGCAGTTCTTC. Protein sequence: CASGLAEGAGYNEQFF.

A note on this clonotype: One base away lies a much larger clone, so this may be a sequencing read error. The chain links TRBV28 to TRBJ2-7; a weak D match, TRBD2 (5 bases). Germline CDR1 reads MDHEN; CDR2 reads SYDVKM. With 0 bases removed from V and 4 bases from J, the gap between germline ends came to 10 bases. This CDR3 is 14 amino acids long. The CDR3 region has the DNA TGTGCCAGCAGTTTATGGGCTAGCAGGTACGAGCAGTACGTC. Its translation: CASSLWASRYEQYV.

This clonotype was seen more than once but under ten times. Here the CDR3 reads CATSRDRKATNEKLFF. The CDR3 coding sequence is TGTGCCACCAGCAGAGATCGGAAAGCAACTAATGAAAAACTGTTTTTT. The chain recombines TRBV15 with TRBJ1-4; D gene uncertain. V lost 0 bases to trimming and J lost 0 bases, with 8 bases between them. In germline, CDR1 is LNHNV, CDR2 YYDKDF (reference sequence). The CDR3 consists of 16 residues.

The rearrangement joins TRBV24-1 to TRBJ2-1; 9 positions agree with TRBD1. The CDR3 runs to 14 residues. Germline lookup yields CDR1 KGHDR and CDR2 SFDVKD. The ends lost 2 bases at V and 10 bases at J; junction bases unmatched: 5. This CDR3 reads CATSDSDRGSEQFF. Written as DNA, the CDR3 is TGTGCCACCAGTGATTCGGACAGGGGCTCCGAGCAGTTCTTC.

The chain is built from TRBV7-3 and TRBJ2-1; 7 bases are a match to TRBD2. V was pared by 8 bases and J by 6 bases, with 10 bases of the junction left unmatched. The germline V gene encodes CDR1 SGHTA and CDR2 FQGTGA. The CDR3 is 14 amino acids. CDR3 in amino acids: CASGSAGVGNEQFF. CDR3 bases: TGTGCCAGCGGTTCGGCGGGGGTAGGCAATGAGCAGTTCTTC.

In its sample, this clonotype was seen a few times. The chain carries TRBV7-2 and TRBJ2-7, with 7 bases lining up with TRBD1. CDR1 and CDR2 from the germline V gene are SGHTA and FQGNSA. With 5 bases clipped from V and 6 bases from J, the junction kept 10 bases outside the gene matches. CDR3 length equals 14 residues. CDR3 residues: CASSRGGLSGEQYF. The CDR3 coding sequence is TGTGCCAGCAGCCGAGGGGGCCTCAGTGGCGAGCAGTACTTC.

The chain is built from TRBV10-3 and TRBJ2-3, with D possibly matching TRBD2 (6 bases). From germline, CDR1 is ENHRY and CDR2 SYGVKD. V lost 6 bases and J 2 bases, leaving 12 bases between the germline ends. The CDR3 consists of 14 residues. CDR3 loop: CAISAGLNTDTQYF. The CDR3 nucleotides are TGTGCCATCAGCGCAGGACTAAACACAGATACGCAGTATTTT.

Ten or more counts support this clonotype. In DNA, the CDR3 is TGTGCCAGCAGCTTATTAGGGGTCGACGAGCAGTACTTC. The encoded protein is CASSLLGVDEQYF. V usage is TRBV7-9 and J usage is TRBJ2-7; D may be TRBD1 (5 bases). V lost 2 bases and J 5 bases, leaving 10 bases between the germline ends. The CDR3 has 13 amino acids. From germline, CDR1 is SEHNR and CDR2 FQNEAQ (reference sequence).

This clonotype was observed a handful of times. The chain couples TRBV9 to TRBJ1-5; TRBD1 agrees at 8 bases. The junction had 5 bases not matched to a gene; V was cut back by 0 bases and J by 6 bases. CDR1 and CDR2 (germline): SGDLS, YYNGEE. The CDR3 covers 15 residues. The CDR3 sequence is CASSVGQGASQPQHF. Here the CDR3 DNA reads TGTGCCAGCAGCGTAGGTCAGGGGGCCTCTCAGCCCCAGCATTTT. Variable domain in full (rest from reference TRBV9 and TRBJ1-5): DSGVTQTPKHLITATGQRVTLRCSPRSGDLSVYWYQQSLDQGLQFLIQYYNGEERAKGNILERFSAQQFPDLHSELNLSSLELGDSALYFCASSVGQGASQPQHFGDGTRLSIL.

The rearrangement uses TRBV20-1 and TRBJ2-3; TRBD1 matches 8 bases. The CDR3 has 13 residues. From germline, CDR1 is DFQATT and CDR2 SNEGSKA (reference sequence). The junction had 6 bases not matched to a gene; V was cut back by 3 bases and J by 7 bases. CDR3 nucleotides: TGCAGTGCTAGCGACAGGGGAGGAAATACGCAGTATTTT. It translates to CSASDRGGNTQYF.

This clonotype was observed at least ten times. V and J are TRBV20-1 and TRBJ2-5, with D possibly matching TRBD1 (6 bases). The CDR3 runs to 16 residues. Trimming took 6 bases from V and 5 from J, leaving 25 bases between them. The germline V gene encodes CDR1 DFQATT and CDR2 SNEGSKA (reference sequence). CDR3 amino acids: CSAGSPGPLGAETQYF. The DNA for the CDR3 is TGCAGTGCCGGAAGCCCCGGGCCTCTGGGGGCGGAGACCCAGTACTTC.

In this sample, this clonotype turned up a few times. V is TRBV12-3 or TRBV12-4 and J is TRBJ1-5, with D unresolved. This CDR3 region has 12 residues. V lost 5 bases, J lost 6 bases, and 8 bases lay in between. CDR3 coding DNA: TGTGCCAGCAGTATCTCGGGTCAGCCCCAGCATTTT. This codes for CASSISGQPQHF.

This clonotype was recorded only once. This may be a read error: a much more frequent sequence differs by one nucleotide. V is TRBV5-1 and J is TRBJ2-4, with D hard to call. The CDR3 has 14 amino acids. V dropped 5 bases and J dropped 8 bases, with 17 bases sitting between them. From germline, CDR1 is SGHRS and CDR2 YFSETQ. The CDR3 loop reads CASRCDPSGDIQYF. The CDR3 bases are TGCGCCAGCAGGTGCGATCCTAGTGGCGACATTCAGTACTTC.

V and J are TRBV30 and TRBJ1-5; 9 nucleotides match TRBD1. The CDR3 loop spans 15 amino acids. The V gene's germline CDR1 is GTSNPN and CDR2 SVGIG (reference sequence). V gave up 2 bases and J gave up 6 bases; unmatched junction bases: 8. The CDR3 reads CAWSKAGQGSQPQHF. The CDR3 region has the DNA TGTGCCTGGAGTAAAGCGGGACAGGGCAGTCAGCCCCAGCATTTT.

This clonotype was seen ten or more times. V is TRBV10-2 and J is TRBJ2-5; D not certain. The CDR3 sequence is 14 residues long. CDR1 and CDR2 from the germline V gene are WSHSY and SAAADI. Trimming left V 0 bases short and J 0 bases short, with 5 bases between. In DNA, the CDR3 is TGCGCCAGCAGTGAGTCGGGGAACCAAGAGACCCAGTACTTC. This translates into CASSESGNQETQYF.

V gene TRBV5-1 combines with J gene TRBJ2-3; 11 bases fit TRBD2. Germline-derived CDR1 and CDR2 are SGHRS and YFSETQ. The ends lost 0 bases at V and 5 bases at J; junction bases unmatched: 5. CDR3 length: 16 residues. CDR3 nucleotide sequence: TGCGCCAGCAGCTTGGTTAGCGGGGGGGCCGTAGATACGCAGTATTTT. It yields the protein CASSLVSGGAVDTQYF.

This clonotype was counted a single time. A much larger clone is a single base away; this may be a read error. The CDR3 protein is CASSSGVSSTDTQDF. CDR3 nucleotide sequence: TGTGCCAGCAGTTCGGGAGTCTCTAGCACAGATACGCAGGATTTT. The chain recombines TRBV12-3 or TRBV12-4 with TRBJ2-3; perhaps TRBD2 as D (6 bases). CDR3 length: 15 residues.

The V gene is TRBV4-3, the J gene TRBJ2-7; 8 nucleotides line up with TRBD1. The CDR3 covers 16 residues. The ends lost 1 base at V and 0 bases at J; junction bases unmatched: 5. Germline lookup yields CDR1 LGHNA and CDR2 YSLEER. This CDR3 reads CASSQVAGGSSYEQYF. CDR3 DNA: TGCGCCAGCAGCCAAGTCGCAGGGGGCAGCTCCTACGAGCAGTACTTC.

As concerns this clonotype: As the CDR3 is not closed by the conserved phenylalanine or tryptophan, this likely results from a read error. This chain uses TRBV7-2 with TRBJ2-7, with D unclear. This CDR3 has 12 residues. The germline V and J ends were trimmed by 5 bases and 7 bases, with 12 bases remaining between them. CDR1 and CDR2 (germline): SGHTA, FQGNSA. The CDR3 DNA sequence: TGTGCCAGCAGCACGGCCCTGAATGAGCAGTACCTC. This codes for CASSTALNEQYL.

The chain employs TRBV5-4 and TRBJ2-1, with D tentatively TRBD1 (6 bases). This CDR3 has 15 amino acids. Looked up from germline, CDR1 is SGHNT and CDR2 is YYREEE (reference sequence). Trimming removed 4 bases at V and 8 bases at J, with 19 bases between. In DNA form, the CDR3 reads TGTGCCAGCAGCCCTGGGGGCGGTTATGGGGATGAGCAGTTCTTC. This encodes CASSPGGGYGDEQFF.

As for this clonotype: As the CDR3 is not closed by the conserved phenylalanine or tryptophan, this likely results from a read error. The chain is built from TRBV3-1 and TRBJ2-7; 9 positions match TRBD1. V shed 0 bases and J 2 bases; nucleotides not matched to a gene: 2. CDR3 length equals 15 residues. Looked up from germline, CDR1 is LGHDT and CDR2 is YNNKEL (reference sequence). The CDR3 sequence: CASSQDRTGAYEQYL. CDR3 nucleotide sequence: TGTGCCAGCAGCCAAGATCGGACAGGGGCCTACGAGCAGTACTTA.

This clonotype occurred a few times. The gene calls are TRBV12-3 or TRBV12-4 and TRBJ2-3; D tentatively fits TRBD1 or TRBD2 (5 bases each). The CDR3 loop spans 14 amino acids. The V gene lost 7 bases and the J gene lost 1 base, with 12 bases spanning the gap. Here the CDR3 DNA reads TGTGCCAGCACCTTCCTGGGGGGCACAGATACGCAGTATTTT. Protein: CASTFLGGTDTQYF.

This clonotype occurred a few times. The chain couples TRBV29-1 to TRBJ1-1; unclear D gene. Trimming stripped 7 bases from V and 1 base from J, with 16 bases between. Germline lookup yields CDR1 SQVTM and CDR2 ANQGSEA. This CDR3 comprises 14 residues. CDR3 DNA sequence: TGCAGCGCCCGAATTCGGGCTGCGAACACTGAAGCTTTCTTT. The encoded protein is CSARIRAANTEAFF. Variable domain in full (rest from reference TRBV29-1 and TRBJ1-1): SAVISQKPSRDICQRGTSLTIQCQVDSQVTMMFWYRQQPGQSLTLIATANQGSEATYESGFVIDKFPISRPNLTFSTLTVSNMSPEDSSIYLCSARIRAANTEAFFGQGTRLTVV.

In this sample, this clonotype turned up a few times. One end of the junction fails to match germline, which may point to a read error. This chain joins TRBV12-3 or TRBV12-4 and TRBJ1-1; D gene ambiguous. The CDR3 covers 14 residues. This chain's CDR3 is CASCLSPGDTEAFF. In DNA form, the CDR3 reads TGTGCCAGCTGCTTATCTCCTGGAGACACCGAAGCTTTCTTT.

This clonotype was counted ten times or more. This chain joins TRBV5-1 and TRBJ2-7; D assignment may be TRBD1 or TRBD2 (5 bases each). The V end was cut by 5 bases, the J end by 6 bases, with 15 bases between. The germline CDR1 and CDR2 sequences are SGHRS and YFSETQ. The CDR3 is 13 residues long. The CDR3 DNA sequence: TGCGCCAGCAGTCGGGACGGTTGGTCCGAGCAGTACTTC. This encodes CASSRDGWSEQYF.